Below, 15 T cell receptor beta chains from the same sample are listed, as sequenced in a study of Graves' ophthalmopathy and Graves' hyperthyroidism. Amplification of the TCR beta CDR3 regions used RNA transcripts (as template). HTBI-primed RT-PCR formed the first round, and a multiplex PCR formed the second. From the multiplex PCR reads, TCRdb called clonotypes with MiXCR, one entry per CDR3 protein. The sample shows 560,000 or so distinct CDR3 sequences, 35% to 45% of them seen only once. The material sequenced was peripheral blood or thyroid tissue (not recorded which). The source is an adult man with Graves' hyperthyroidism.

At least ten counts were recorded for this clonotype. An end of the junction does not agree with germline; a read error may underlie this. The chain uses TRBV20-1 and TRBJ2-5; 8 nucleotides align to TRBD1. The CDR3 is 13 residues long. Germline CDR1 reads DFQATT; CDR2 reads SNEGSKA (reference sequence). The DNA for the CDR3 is TGCAGTGCAAGAGGGACAGGAAAAGAGACCCAGTACTTC. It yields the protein CSARGTGKETQYF.

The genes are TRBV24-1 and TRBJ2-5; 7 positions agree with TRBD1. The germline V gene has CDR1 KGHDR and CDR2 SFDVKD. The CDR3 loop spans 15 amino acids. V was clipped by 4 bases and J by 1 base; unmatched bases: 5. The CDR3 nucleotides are TGTGCCACCAGTGAAACAGGGGCCACCCAAGAGACCCAGTACTTC. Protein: CATSETGATQETQYF.

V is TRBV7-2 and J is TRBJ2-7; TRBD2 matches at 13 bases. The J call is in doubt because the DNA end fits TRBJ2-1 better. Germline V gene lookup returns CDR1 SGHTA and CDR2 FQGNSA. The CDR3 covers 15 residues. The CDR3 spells CASSSIGLAGEEQFF. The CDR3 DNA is TGTGCCAGCAGCTCAATCGGACTAGCGGGAGAAGAGCAGTTCTTC.

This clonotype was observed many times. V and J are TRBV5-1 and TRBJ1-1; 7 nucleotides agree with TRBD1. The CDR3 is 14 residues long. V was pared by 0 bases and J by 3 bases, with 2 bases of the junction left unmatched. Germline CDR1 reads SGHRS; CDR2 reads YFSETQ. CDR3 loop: CASSLVQGDTEAFF. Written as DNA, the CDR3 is TGCGCCAGCAGCTTGGTCCAGGGGGACACTGAAGCTTTCTTT.

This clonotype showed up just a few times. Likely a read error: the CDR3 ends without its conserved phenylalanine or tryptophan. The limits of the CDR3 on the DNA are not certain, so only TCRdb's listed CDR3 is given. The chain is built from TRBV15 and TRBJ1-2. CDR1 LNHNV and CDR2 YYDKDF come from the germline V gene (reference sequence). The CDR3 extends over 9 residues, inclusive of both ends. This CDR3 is CATSRVRTS.

The CDR3 here is CARDTSGGRDSPLHF. Written as DNA, the CDR3 is TGTGCTAGGGACACCTCAGGGGGCAGGGATTCACCCCTCCACTTT. The rearrangement joins TRBV7-8 to TRBJ1-6; TRBD1 aligns across 8 bases. Germline V lookup: CDR1 SGHVS, CDR2 FQNEAQ. The CDR3 runs 15 residues.

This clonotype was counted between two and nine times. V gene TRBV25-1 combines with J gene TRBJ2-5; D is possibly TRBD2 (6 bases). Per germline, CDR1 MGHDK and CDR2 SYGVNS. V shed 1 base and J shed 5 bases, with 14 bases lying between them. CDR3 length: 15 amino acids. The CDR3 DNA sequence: TGTGCCAGCAGTGAATGGGTTGGGGGAGGCGAGACCCAGTACTTC. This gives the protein CASSEWVGGGETQYF.

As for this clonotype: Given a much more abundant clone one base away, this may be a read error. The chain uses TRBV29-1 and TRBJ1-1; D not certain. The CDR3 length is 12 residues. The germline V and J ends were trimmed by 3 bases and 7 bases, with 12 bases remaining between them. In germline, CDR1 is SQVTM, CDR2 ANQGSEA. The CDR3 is CSVDDKIYEAFF. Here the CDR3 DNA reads TGCAGCGTTGACGACAAGATTTATGAAGCTTTCTTT.

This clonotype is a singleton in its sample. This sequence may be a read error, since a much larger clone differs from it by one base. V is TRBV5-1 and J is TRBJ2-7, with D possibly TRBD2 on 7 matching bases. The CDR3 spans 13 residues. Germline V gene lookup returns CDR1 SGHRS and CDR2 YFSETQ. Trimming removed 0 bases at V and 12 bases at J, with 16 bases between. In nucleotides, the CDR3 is TGCGCCAGCAGCTTGGAGGGGGAGGGGCTGCGGTACTTC. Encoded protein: CASSLEGEGLRYF.

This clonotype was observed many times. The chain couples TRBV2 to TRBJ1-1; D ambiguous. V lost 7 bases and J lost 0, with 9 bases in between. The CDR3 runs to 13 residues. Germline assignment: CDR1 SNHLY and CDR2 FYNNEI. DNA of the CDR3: TGTGCCAGCACACAGAACATGAACACTGAAGCTTTCTTT. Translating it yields CASTQNMNTEAFF.

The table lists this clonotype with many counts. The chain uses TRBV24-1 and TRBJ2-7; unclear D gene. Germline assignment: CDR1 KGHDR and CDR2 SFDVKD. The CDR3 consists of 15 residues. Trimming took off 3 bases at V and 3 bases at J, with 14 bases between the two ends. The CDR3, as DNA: TGTGCCACCAGTGATCGATCAAGCAAGTACTACGAGCAGTACTTC. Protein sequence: CATSDRSSKYYEQYF.

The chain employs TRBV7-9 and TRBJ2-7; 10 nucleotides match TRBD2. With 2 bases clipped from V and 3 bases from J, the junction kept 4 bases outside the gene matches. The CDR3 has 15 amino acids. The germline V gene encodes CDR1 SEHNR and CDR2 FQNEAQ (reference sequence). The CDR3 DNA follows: TGTGCCAGCAGCTTACAAGCGGGGGGGCACTACGAGCAGTACTTC. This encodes CASSLQAGGHYEQYF.

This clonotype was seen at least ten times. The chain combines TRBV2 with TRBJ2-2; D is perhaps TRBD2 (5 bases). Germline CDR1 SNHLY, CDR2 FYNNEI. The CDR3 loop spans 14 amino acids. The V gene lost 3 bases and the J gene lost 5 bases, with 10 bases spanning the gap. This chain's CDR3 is CASSERVQTGELFF. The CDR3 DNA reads TGTGCCAGCAGTGAGCGGGTGCAAACCGGGGAGCTGTTTTTT.

The CDR3 sequence: CASSLGAAAEKLFF. The CDR3 region has the DNA TGTGCCAGCAGCTTGGGCGCGGCGGCTGAAAAACTGTTTTTT. V and J are TRBV7-8 and TRBJ1-4; D not certain. V lost 3 bases and J 7 bases, leaving 12 bases between the germline ends. The CDR3 runs to 14 residues. Germline V CDR1 and CDR2: SGHVS, FQNEAQ.

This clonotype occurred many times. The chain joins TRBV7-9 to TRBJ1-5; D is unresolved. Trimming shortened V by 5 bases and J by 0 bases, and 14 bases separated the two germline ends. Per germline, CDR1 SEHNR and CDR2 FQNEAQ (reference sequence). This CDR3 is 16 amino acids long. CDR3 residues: CASSPGVGVSNQPQHF. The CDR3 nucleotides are TGTGCCAGCAGCCCGGGTGTTGGGGTTAGCAATCAGCCCCAGCATTTT. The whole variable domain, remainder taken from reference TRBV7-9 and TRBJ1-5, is DTGVSQNPRHKITKRGQNVTFRCDPISEHNRLYWYRQTLGQGPEFLTYFQNEAQLEKSRLLSDRFSAERPKGSFSTLEIQRTEQGDSAMYLCASSPGVGVSNQPQHFGDGTRLSIL.